Sequencing of this T cell receptor (beta chain) was carried out in a study of shared clonotypes between healthy human individuals. Findings and caveats of the study: The researchers took only blood, and tissue repertoires probably look different.

Method: immunoSEQ multiplex PCR; TCRdb's copy keeps in-frame clones and lacks some. Of roughly 2.5 million clones in the sample, more than 90% are singletons; the top ten hold 0.11% to 0.15%. The CDR3 length is 14 residues. With 8 bases removed from V and 4 bases from J, the gap between germline ends came to 18 bases. Germline lookup yields CDR1 MDHEN and CDR2 SYDVKM. As concerns this clone: What it binds is not known.

The chain joins TRBV28 to TRBJ2-7, with D hard to call. The source of this sequence is a young man in good health. Sequenced: naive CD4+ T cells sorted from blood. Documented subset: CD45RA+ positively selected. The CDR3 DNA is TGTGCCAGCGGTCTAAGGACCCAAGGGTACGAGCAGTACTTC. It codes for CASGLRTQGYEQYF.